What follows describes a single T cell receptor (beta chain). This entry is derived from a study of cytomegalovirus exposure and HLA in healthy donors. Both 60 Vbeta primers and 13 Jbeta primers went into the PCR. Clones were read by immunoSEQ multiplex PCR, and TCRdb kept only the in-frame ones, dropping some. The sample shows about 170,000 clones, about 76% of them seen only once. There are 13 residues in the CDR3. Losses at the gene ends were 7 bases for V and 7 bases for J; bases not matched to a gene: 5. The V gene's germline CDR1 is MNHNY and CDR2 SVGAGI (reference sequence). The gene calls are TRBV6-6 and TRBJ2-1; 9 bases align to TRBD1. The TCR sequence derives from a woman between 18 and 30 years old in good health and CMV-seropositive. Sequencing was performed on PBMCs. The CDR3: CASTGTGKNEQFF. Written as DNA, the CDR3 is TGTGCCAGCACGGGGACAGGGAAAAATGAGCAGTTCTTC.